This T cell receptor beta chain was found in a study of cytomegalovirus exposure and HLA in healthy donors. Study-wide context: Ancestry clustering placed roughly 86% of approximately 420 genotyped donors in the Caucasian-associated cluster.

Study conclusions and caveats: Presence/absence comparisons presumed near-even sequencing depth among donors.

This clone was seen a handful of times. Its antigen is currently unknown. Use of 60 Vbeta and 13 Jbeta primers characterized the PCR. Per the study methods: The authors later counted 65 million to 90 million unique TCR beta chains, roughly 10 million of them shared. Clones were sequenced by immunoSEQ multiplex PCR, and TCRdb holds only the in-frame ones, with some missing. V, J and clone size are those of that table, while D and trimming were read from the DNA. There are 70,000 to 95,000 clones in the sample; just under 85% occur only once, and 5.5% to 6.5% lies in the top ten. Trimming took off 1 base at V and 4 bases at J, with 11 bases between the two ends. The CDR3 is made up of 14 amino acids. Germline CDR1 and CDR2: LGHNA and YNFKEQ.

The chain has TRBV4-2 and TRBJ2-7, with D maybe TRBD1 (6 bases). This clonotype was sampled from a woman aged 18-29 years in good health and CMV-seropositive. The sample was PBMCs. CDR3 DNA sequence: TGTGCCAGCAGCCAAGGGGCAGGGGAATACGAGCAGTACTTC. The encoded protein is CASSQGAGEYEQYF.